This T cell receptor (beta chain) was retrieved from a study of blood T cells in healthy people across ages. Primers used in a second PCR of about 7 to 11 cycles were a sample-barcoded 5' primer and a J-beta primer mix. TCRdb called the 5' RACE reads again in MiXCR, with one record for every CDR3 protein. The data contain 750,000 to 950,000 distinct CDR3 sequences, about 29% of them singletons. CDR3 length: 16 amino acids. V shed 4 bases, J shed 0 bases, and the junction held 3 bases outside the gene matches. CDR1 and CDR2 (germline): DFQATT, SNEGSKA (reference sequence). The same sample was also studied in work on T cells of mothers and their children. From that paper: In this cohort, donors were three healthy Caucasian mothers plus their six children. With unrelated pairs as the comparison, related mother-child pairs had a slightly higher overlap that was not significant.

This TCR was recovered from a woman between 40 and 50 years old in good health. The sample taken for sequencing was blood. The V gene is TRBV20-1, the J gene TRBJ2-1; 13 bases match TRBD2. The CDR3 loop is CSATGTSGDSYNEQFF. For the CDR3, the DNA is TGCAGTGCTACCGGGACTAGCGGGGACTCCTACAATGAGCAGTTCTTC.